A single sample gave rise to the 27 T cell receptor beta chains below, sequenced in a study of human T cells and chemical hapten exposure. Time point defined: healthy volunteer bleed at 6 weeks. Unseparated into fractions, whole blood served as the source from which total RNA was extracted. TCRdb called the RACE reads again in MiXCR, with one record for every CDR3 protein. Among 65,000 to 80,000 distinct CDR3 sequences listed, about 8.6% were seen once. Sequencing used whole blood. The receptors shown here come from a male donor in good health. Some clones in this sample may be carry-over from other donors' samples.

Ten or more counts support this clonotype. The CDR3 DNA follows: TGTGCCAGCAGCCTCGAGGGGAACGGGATCTCCTACGAGCAGTACTTC. This encodes CASSLEGNGISYEQYF. The gene calls are TRBV6-5 and TRBJ2-7; D is tentatively TRBD1 or TRBD2 (5 bases each). This CDR3 spans 16 amino acids. V dropped 6 bases and J dropped 0 bases, with 18 bases sitting between them. CDR1 is MNHEY, CDR2 SVGAGI, per germline.

In this sample, this clonotype turned up a few times. This rearrangement joins TRBV29-1 to TRBJ2-3; D is undetermined. V was shortened by 4 bases and J by 1 base, with 6 bases between the two germline ends. CDR3 length: 12 amino acids. Germline V gives CDR1 SQVTM, CDR2 ANQGSEA. CDR3 region: CSVVTGTDTQYF. The CDR3 bases are TGCAGCGTTGTCACAGGCACAGATACGCAGTATTTT.

The V gene is TRBV27, the J gene TRBJ1-2; D possibly corresponds to TRBD1 (5 bases). Germline lookup yields CDR1 MNHEY and CDR2 SMNVEV (reference sequence). Trimming took off 10 bases at V and 5 bases at J, with 14 bases between the two ends. The CDR3 extends over 12 amino acids. CDR3 region: CATLMRGYGYTF. The CDR3 DNA reads TGTGCCACCCTTATGCGGGGGTATGGCTACACCTTC.

This clonotype was counted only a few times. V gene TRBV13 combines with J gene TRBJ1-6, with D maybe TRBD1 (5 bases). This CDR3 contains 13 residues. Germline V lookup: CDR1 PRHDT, CDR2 FYEKMQ (reference sequence). Trimming removed 2 bases at V and 9 bases at J, with 8 bases between. The CDR3 protein is CASSLQGGSPLHF. CDR3 in DNA: TGTGCCAGCAGCTTACAGGGCGGTTCACCCCTCCACTTT.

This clonotype was counted between two and nine times. The J gene is TRBJ2-3, the V gene TRBV28, with D unresolved. The V gene's germline CDR1 is MDHEN and CDR2 SYDVKM. V lost 3 bases to trimming and J lost 3 bases, with 10 bases between them. CDR3 length: 14 amino acids. The CDR3 coding sequence is TGTGCCAGCAGTTTTGCGGAGACTACAGATACGCAGTATTTT. It encodes CASSFAETTDTQYF.

This clonotype was seen many times. The chain recombines TRBV14 with TRBJ1-1; a possible D gene is TRBD1 (6 bases). The ends were cut back, 4 bases at V and 6 bases at J, with 12 bases in the middle. This CDR3 has 13 residues. Germline V gene sequence: CDR1 SGHDN, CDR2 FVKESK. The CDR3 loop reads CASSRYRVAEAFF. The CDR3 DNA reads as TGTGCCAGCAGCCGATACAGGGTCGCTGAAGCTTTCTTT. Combining the CDR3 with reference TRBV14 and TRBJ1-1 gives the whole variable domain EAGVTQFPSHSVIEKGQTVTLRCDPISGHDNLYWYRRVMGKEIKFLLHFVKESKQDESGMPNNRFLAERTGGTYSTLKVQPAELEDSGVYFCASSRYRVAEAFFGQGTRLTVV.

This clonotype was seen at least ten times. The chain is built from TRBV5-5 and TRBJ2-7; possible D gene TRBD2, 5 bases. CDR3 length equals 13 residues. In germline, CDR1 is SGHKS, CDR2 YYEKEE (reference sequence). Trimming shortened V by 3 bases and J by 5 bases, and 12 bases separated the two germline ends. The CDR3 loop is CASSSRRPDEQYF. The CDR3 DNA is TGTGCCAGCAGCTCGCGGAGGCCCGACGAGCAGTACTTC.

The V gene is TRBV4-3, the J gene TRBJ2-1; 11 bases line up with TRBD2. Germline loops: CDR1 LGHNA, CDR2 YSLEER. This CDR3 is built from 18 residues. The J segment lost 7 bases and the V segment lost 0 bases, leaving 11 bases of the junction unmatched. The CDR3 reads CASSQDLPSSGGLNEQFF. The CDR3 DNA reads as TGCGCCAGCAGCCAAGATCTTCCCTCTAGCGGGGGGTTGAATGAGCAGTTCTTC.

This clonotype is judged medium-sized (0.01 to 0.1%). The rearrangement uses TRBV20-1 and TRBJ1-4; a possible D gene is TRBD1 (5 bases). The CDR3 is 14 residues long. Per the germline V gene, CDR1 is DFQATT and CDR2 is SNEGSKA (reference sequence). V gave up 6 bases and J gave up 3 bases, with 14 bases separating them. The CDR3 region has the DNA TGCAGTGCGTTTCCACAGGAGTCTAATGAAAAACTGTTTTTT. Translating it yields CSAFPQESNEKLFF.

The chain employs TRBV7-9 and TRBJ2-7, with D possibly called TRBD1 or TRBD2 (7 bases each). This CDR3 has 12 amino acids. The V gene lost 7 bases and the J gene lost 9 bases, with 16 bases spanning the gap. In germline, CDR1 is SEHNR, CDR2 FQNEAQ (reference sequence). CDR3 region: CASTEGAGVQYF. CDR3 DNA: TGTGCCAGCACAGAGGGGGCGGGGGTGCAGTACTTC.

This clonotype was seen repeatedly, ten times or more. This sequence joins TRBV27 and TRBJ2-3; D unresolved. V was pared by 0 bases and J by 0 bases, with 13 bases between. Germline V CDR1 and CDR2: MNHEY, SMNVEV (reference sequence). The CDR3 contains 17 residues. The CDR3 region is CASSLSIWSASTDTQYF. The CDR3 nucleotides read TGTGCCAGCAGTTTATCGATCTGGAGCGCTAGCACAGATACGCAGTATTTT.

This clonotype has just a few counts. Here the CDR3 reads CASSQVLAGEEDTQYF. CDR3 bases: TGTGCCAGCAGCCAAGTCCTAGCGGGAGAGGAAGATACGCAGTATTTT. The chain is built from TRBV4-2 and TRBJ2-3; 10 positions agree with TRBD2. V gave up 1 base and J gave up 5 bases; unmatched junction bases: 6. Germline V gene sequence: CDR1 LGHNA, CDR2 YNFKEQ. There are 16 residues in the CDR3.

This clonotype has more than one count but fewer than ten. V and J are TRBV6-1 and TRBJ1-2; TRBD1 might be the D (5 bases). This CDR3 is built from 15 residues. CDR1 and CDR2 from the germline V gene are MNHNS and SASEGT. V was clipped by 1 base and J by 4 bases, with 13 bases between them. The CDR3, as DNA: TGTGCCAGCAGTGAAGTAACAGGATCCCGCTATGGCTACACCTTC. Amino acid sequence: CASSEVTGSRYGYTF.

This clonotype was counted a few times. J is TRBJ1-6 and V is TRBV10-3; TRBD1 matches at 9 bases. The V gene end was trimmed by 7 bases and the J gene end by 7 bases; junction bases not matched to a gene: 11. Germline values: CDR1 ENHRY, CDR2 SYGVKD. The CDR3 runs 16 residues. The CDR3 region is CAIIQTPGTGNSPLHF. The DNA for the CDR3 is TGTGCCATCATCCAAACTCCCGGGACAGGGAATTCACCCCTCCACTTT.

This clonotype was counted a few times. The chain couples TRBV7-9 to TRBJ2-1, with no clear D. The germline CDR1 and CDR2 sequences are SEHNR and FQNEAQ (reference sequence). CDR3 length equals 16 residues. V was trimmed by 2 bases and J by 2 bases, leaving 13 bases between them. The CDR3: CASSLSPGQAYNEQFF. Here the CDR3 DNA reads TGTGCCAGCAGCTTATCCCCTGGGCAGGCCTACAATGAGCAGTTCTTC. Combining the CDR3 with reference TRBV7-9 and TRBJ2-1 gives the whole variable domain DTGVSQNPRHKITKRGQNVTFRCDPISEHNRLYWYRQTLGQGPEFLTYFQNEAQLEKSRLLSDRFSAERPKGSFSTLEIQRTEQGDSAMYLCASSLSPGQAYNEQFFGPGTRLTVL.

This clonotype showed up just a few times. This rearrangement joins TRBV6-2 or TRBV6-3 to TRBJ1-5, with no clear D. This CDR3 region has 15 residues. V was clipped by 6 bases and J by 2 bases, with 14 bases between them. The germline V gene has CDR1 MNHEY and CDR2 SVGEGT. The CDR3 is CASSPGTFGNQPQHF. The CDR3 DNA follows: TGTGCCAGCAGCCCCGGAACTTTTGGCAATCAGCCCCAGCATTTT.

This clonotype was picked up many times. The V and J genes are TRBV6-1 and TRBJ1-1; 7 bases are shared with TRBD1. CDR3 length: 12 residues. Germline assignment: CDR1 MNHNS and CDR2 SASEGT. The J segment lost 4 bases and the V segment lost 10 bases, leaving 6 bases of the junction unmatched. CDR3 in DNA: TGTGCCATACACAGGGGCGGCACTGAAGCTTTCTTT. Its protein product is CAIHRGGTEAFF.

This clonotype has a handful of counts. This chain joins TRBV12-3 or TRBV12-4 and TRBJ1-2, with D unresolved. V lost 7 bases, J lost 4 bases, and 13 bases lay in between. There are 13 residues in the CDR3. The chain's CDR3 is CASTPTGSYGYTF. In nucleotides, the CDR3 is TGTGCCAGCACCCCGACCGGTTCCTATGGCTACACCTTC.

Ten or more counts support this clonotype. The V gene is TRBV10-1, the J gene TRBJ1-1; D gene ambiguous. Germline CDR1 reads WNHNN; CDR2 reads SYGVQD (reference sequence). Trimming removed 0 bases at V and 1 base at J, with 6 bases between. The CDR3 has 14 amino acids. The CDR3 spells CASSESTQNTEAFF. Here the CDR3 DNA reads TGCGCCAGCAGTGAGTCGACGCAGAACACTGAAGCTTTCTTT.

This clonotype has more than one count but fewer than ten. The chain is built from TRBV27 and TRBJ2-7; tentative D call: TRBD1 (6 bases). Germline V gene lookup returns CDR1 MNHEY and CDR2 SMNVEV (reference sequence). V lost 6 bases and J 2 bases, leaving 17 bases between the germline ends. This CDR3 comprises 15 residues. CDR3 bases: TGTGCCAGCAGCCTGACGGGACACTCAACCTACGAGCAGTACTTC. Translated: CASSLTGHSTYEQYF.

CDR3 coding DNA: TGCGCCAGCAGCCAAGGAGGCGACAATGAGCAGTTCTTC. Translating it yields CASSQGGDNEQFF. V and J are TRBV4-3 and TRBJ2-1; D is uncertain. V shed 1 base and J shed 5 bases, with 6 bases lying between them. Per germline, CDR1 LGHNA and CDR2 YSLEER. This CDR3 is 13 amino acids long.

This clonotype came up a few times. V gene TRBV6-6 combines with J gene TRBJ2-3; a possible D gene is TRBD2 (5 bases). V was pared by 0 bases and J by 5 bases, with 18 bases between. The CDR3 has 17 amino acids. Germline V gene lookup returns CDR1 MNHNY and CDR2 SVGAGI (reference sequence). The CDR3 nucleotides are TGTGCCAGCAGTTACTCATCTGTACTAGTGAGTAAAGATACGCAGTATTTT. It translates to CASSYSSVLVSKDTQYF.

This clonotype appeared many times. J is TRBJ1-5 and V is TRBV20-1; TRBD1 aligns across 7 bases. This CDR3 spans 15 amino acids. Germline trimming cut 1 base from V and 3 bases from J; bases unmatched to any gene: 6. CDR1 and CDR2 from the germline V gene are DFQATT and SNEGSKA (reference sequence). CDR3 in DNA: TGCAGTGCTAGAGCGGAGGGGGCGGACAATCAGCCCCAGCATTTT. Translating it yields CSARAEGADNQPQHF.

The V and J genes are TRBV5-4 and TRBJ2-1; D is possibly TRBD2 (5 bases). The CDR3 spans 12 residues. Trimming removed 2 bases from V and 7 bases from J, with 7 bases in between. The germline CDR1 and CDR2 sequences are SGHNT and YYREEE (reference sequence). The CDR3 region has the DNA TGTGCCAGCAGCTTAGCGGCTAATGAGCAGTTCTTC. It is translated as CASSLAANEQFF.

The J gene is TRBJ2-1, the V gene TRBV7-2, with 8 positions matching TRBD2. The CDR3 is 13 amino acids. Germline V lookup: CDR1 SGHTA, CDR2 FQGNSA. V was clipped by 3 bases and J by 8 bases; unmatched bases: 3. The CDR3: CASSFRAGDEQFF. The DNA of the CDR3 is TGTGCCAGCAGCTTCAGAGCGGGAGATGAGCAGTTCTTC.

The chain employs TRBV27 and TRBJ1-6; 9 nucleotides agree with TRBD1. The CDR3 has 14 residues. The germline CDR1 and CDR2 sequences are MNHEY and SMNVEV (reference sequence). V lost 7 bases to trimming and J lost 8 bases; unmatched junction nucleotides: 6. CDR3 loop: CASKSGQGDSPLHF. The CDR3 nucleotides read TGTGCCAGCAAATCGGGACAGGGAGATTCACCCCTCCACTTT.

CDR3 sequence reads: CATGRAPVYEQYF. In DNA form, the CDR3 reads TGTGCCACGGGACGGGCCCCGGTCTACGAGCAGTACTTC. The chain has TRBV24-1 and TRBJ2-7; the D gene could be TRBD1 or TRBD2 (5 bases each). This CDR3 is 13 amino acids long. Germline values: CDR1 KGHDR, CDR2 SFDVKD. V lost 10 bases to trimming and J lost 3 bases, with 15 bases between them.